This T cell receptor beta chain was captured in a study of tumor and adjacent non-tumor tissue in lung cancer. For the study at large: The patients, 10 or so men and 5 or 6 women, were about 30 to 76 with stage I to III disease. On average, productive TCRbeta reads reached a few million per sample.

The template was RNA from unsorted bulk tissue. This clonotype is classed as medium-sized (0.01 to 0.1%). The target antigen is unknown. TCRbeta libraries were built with three rounds of nested PCR, modified from ARM-PCR. TCRdb re-analysed the multiplex PCR reads in MiXCR, keeping a single row per CDR3 protein. The sample lists more than 75,000 distinct CDR3 sequences; around 70% were seen once. Study findings and constraints: Tumor repertoires had a smaller top 100 clone share than normal lung.

The length of the CDR3 is 17 residues. The germline V gene has CDR1 ENHRY and CDR2 SYGVKD. The germline V and J ends were trimmed by 0 bases and 2 bases, with 16 bases remaining between them. Sample: lung tumor tissue. The sequence was collected from a woman in her 70s with non-small cell lung cancer. The V call is TRBV10-3, the J call TRBJ1-2; D gene ambiguous. CDR3 DNA sequence: TGTGCCATCAGTGAGTCGAATCTCCCGGATCTGAACTATGGCTACACCTTC. Translation: CAISESNLPDLNYGYTF.